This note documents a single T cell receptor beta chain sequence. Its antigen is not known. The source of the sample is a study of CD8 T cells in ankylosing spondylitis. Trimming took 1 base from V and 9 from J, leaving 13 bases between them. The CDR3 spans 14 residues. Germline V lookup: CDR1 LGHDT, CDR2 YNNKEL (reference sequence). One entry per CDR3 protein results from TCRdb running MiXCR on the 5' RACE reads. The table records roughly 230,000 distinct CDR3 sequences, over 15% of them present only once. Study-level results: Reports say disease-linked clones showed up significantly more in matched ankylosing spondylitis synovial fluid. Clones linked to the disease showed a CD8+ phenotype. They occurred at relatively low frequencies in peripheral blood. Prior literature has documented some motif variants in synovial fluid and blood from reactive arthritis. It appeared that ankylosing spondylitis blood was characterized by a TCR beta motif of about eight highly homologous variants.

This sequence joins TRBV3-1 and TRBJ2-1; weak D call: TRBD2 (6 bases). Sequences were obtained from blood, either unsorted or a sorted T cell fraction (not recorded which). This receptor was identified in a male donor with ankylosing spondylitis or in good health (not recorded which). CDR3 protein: CASSQGLTGVEQFF. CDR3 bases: TGTGCCAGCAGCCAAGGGCTAACGGGAGTTGAGCAGTTCTTC.